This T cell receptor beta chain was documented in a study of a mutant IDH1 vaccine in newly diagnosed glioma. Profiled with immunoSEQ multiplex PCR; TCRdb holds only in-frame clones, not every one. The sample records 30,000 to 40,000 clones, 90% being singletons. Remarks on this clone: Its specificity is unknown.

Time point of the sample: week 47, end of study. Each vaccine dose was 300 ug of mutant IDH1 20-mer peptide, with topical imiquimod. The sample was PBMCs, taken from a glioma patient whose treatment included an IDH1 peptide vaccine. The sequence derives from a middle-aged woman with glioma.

CDR3 sequence: CASSLRGQGTNEKLFF. CDR3 nucleotides: TGTGCCAGCAGCTTAAGGGGGCAGGGAACTAATGAAAAACTGTTTTTT. The rearrangement joins TRBV7-9 to TRBJ1-4, with 7 nucleotides matching TRBD1. This CDR3 has 16 amino acids. J lost 1 base, V lost 2 bases, and 4 bases had no gene match. Germline CDR1 is SEHNR and CDR2 is FQNEAQ (reference sequence).